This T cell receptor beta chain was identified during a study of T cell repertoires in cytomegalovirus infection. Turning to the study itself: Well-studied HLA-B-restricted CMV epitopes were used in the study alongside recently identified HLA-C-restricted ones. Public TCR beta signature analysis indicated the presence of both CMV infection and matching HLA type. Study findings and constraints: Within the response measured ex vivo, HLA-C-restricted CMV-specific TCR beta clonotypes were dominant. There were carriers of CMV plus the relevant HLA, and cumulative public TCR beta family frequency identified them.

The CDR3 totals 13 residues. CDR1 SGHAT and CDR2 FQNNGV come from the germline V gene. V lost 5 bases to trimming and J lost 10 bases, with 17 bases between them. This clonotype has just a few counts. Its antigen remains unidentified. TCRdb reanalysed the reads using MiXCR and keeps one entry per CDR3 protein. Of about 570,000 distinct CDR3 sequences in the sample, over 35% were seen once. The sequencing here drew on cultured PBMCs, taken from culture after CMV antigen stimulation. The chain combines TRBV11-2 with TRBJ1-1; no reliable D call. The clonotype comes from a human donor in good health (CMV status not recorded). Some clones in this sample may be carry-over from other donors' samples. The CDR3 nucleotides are TGTGCCAGCAGCCCGTACGGGGTTATGGTAGCTTTCTTT. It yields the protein CASSPYGVMVAFF. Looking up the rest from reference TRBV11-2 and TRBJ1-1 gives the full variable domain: EAGVAQSPRYKIIEKRQSVAFWCNPISGHATLYWYQQILGQGPKLLIQFQNNGVVDDSQLPKDRFSAERLKGVDSTLKIQPAKLEDSAVYLCASSPYGVMVAFFGQGTRLTVV.